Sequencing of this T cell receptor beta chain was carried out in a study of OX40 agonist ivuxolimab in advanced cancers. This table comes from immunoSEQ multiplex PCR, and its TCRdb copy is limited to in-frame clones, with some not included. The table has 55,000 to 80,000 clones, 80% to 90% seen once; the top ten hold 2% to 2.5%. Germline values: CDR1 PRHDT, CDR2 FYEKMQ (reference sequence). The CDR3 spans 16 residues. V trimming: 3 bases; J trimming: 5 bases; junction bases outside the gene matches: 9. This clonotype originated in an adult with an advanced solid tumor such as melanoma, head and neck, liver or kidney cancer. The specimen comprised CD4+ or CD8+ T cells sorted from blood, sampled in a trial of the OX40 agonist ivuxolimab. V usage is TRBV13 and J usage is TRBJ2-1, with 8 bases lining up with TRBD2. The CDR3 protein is CASSLVLAGVDNEQFF. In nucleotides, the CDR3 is TGTGCCAGCAGCTTGGTGCTAGCGGGCGTAGACAATGAGCAGTTCTTC.